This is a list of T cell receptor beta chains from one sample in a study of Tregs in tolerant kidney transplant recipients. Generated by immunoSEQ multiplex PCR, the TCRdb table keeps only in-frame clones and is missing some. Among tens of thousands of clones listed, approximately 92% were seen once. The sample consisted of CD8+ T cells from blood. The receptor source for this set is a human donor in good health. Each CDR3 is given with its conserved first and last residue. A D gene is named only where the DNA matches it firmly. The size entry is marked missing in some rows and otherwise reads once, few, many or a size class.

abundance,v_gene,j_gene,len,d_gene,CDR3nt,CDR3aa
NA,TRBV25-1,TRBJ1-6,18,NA,TGTGCCAGCAGTGACTCCCTCGCAGGGTTTGAGGATAATTCACCCCTCCACTTT,CASSDSLAGFEDNSPLHF
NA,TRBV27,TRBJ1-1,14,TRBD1,TGTGCCAGCAGTCCATCAGGGGGGGCTCTGAGCGCTTTCTTT,CASSPSGGALSAFF
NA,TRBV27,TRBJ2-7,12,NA,TGTGCCAGCAGGCGGAGCGTGGGCGAGCAGTACTTC,CASRRSVGEQYF
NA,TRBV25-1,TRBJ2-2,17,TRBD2,TGTGCCAGCAGTGCTCGGACTAGCTCCAAGGGGACCGGGGAGCTGTTTTTT,CASSARTSSKGTGELFF
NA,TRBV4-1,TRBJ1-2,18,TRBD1,TGCGCCAGCAGCCAAAGGTACACGACAGGGACACATAACTATGGCTACACCTTC,CASSQRYTTGTHNYGYTF
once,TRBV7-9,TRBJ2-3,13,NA,TGTGCCAGCAGTTCCCCAGCAACAGATACGCAGTATTTT,CASSSPATDTQYF
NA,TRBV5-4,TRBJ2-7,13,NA,TGTGCCAGCAGCCATGGACAGAACTACGAGCAGTACTTC,CASSHGQNYEQYF
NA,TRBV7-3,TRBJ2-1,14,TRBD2,TGTGCCAGCAGCCTCGGGGGGTCCTACAATGAGCAGTTCTTC,CASSLGGSYNEQFF
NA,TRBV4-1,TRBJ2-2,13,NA,TGCGCCAGCAGTCCACCAGGAACGGGGGAGCTGTTTTTT,CASSPPGTGELFF
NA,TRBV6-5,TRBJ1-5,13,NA,TGTGCCAGCAGTTACCATAGCAATCAGCCCCAGCATTTT,CASSYHSNQPQHF
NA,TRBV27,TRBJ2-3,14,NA,TGTGCCAGCAGTACCCTGGGCCCGGCAGGTACGCAGTATTTT,CASSTLGPAGTQYF
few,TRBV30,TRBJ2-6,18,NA,TGTGCCTGGGCCGTGGAGGCAGGGTCCTACTCTGGGGCCAACGTCCTGACTTTC,CAWAVEAGSYSGANVLTF
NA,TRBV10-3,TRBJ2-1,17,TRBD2,TGTGCCATCAGTGAGTCGAAAGCTAGCGGGGACTACAATGAGCAGTTCTTC,CAISESKASGDYNEQFF
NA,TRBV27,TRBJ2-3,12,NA,TGTGCCAGCAGCCCCGGGGCAAATACGCAGTATTTT,CASSPGANTQYF
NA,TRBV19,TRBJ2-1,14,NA,TGTGCCAGTAGTATGGGTCCCCGTTACAATGAGCAGTTCTTC,CASSMGPRYNEQFF
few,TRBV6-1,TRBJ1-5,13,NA,TGTGCCAGCCAACCGGCGGGAGGTCAGCCCCAGCATTTT,CASQPAGGQPQHF
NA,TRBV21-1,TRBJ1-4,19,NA,TGTGCCAGCCCCCACTATAACTTTGCCTTAGTTGCAACTAATGAAAAACTGTTTTTT,CASPHYNFALVATNEKLFF
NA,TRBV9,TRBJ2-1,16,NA,TGTGCCAGCAGCGTATTGGGTCGGAGGTCCTACAATGAGCAGTTCTTC,CASSVLGRRSYNEQFF
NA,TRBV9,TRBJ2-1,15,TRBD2,TGTGCCAGCAGCGTAGCTAGCGGAGGGTACAATGAGCAGTTCTTC,CASSVASGGYNEQFF
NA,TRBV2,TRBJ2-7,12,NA,TGTGCCAGCAGTGAAGCCCCACCCGAGCAGTACTTC,CASSEAPPEQYF
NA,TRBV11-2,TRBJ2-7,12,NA,TGTGCCAGCAGCTTAGATCCGGACGAGCAGTACTTC,CASSLDPDEQYF
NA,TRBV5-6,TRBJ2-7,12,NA,TGTGCCAGCAGAGGACCTAACTACGAGCAGTACTTC,CASRGPNYEQYF
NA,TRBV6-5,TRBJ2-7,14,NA,TGTGCCAGCAGTAGGCAGGACCTCTCCTACGAGCAGTACTTC,CASSRQDLSYEQYF
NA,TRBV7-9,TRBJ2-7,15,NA,TGTGCCAGCAGCCCCGCCTCAGGGAGAGCGTTAGAGCAGTACTTC,CASSPASGRALEQYF
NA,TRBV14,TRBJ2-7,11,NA,TGTGCCAGCAGCCAACACTACGAGCAGTACTTC,CASSQHYEQYF
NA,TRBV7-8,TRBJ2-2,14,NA,TGTGCCAGCAGCTTGGAGGCGTACACCGGGGAGCTGTTTTTT,CASSLEAYTGELFF
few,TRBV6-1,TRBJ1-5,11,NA,TGTGCCAGCAGTGATCAGTGGCCCCAGCATTTT,CASSDQWPQHF
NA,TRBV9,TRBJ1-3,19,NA,TGTGCCAGCAGCGTAGACGACCGGGACACAGGGCTTCTTGGAAACACCATATATTTT,CASSVDDRDTGLLGNTIYF
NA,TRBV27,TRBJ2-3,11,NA,TGTGCCAGCAGTTCGGCGGATACGCAGTATTTT,CASSSADTQYF
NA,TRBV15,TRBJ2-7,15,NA,TGTGCCACCAGCAGCCGGCATACTAGCCCCTACGAGCAGTACTTC,CATSSRHTSPYEQYF
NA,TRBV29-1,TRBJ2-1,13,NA,TGCAGCGTGGACGTGGACAGTTACAATGAGCAGTTCTTC,CSVDVDSYNEQFF
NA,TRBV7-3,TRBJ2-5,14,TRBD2,TGTGCCAGCAGCCTATCGGGGGGGCAGGAGACCCAGTACTTC,CASSLSGGQETQYF
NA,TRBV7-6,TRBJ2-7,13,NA,TGTGCCAGCAGCTTAAGGGGCACGAGGCAGCAGTACTTC,CASSLRGTRQQYF
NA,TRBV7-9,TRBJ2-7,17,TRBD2,TGTGCCAGCAGCCCCCGGGGGGCTGAGACTAGCGGATACGAGCAGTACTTC,CASSPRGAETSGYEQYF
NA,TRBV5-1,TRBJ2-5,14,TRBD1,TGCGCCAGCAGCTTGGGACAGGGGAGGGAGACCCAGTACTTC,CASSLGQGRETQYF
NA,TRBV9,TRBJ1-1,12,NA,TGTGCCAGCGGGAGAGGGTACACTGAAGCTTTCTTT,CASGRGYTEAFF